This TCR beta chain was found in a study of T cells in Graves' hyperthyroidism and ophthalmopathy. The sample holds many counts of this clonotype. Antigen: not known. Amplification of TCR beta CDR3 regions used RNA as the template. Researchers ran a first-round RT-PCR on the TCR CDR3 using the HTBI primer set. TCRdb reprocessed the multiplex PCR reads via MiXCR and lists one record per CDR3 protein. The table records about 300,000 distinct CDR3 sequences, roughly 15% of them present only once. Calling Graves' hyperthyroidism stable meant ophthalmopathy did not progress within 18 months. With 0 bases removed from V and 7 bases from J, the gap between germline ends came to 12 bases. Germline V gene data show CDR1 as SGHVS and CDR2 as FNYEAQ. The CDR3 has 14 amino acids. Study conclusions and caveats: Before onset, by a median of 6.5 months, the model predicted ophthalmopathy. In blood, most of the thyroid clonotypes expanded above 0.001 were also present. A 13 V-J model separated ophthalmopathy from stable hyperthyroidism.

This TCR derives from a woman in her forties with Graves' hyperthyroidism. Material for sequencing was blood. The chain is built from TRBV7-6 and TRBJ1-2, with D possibly matching TRBD1 (5 bases). CDR3: CASSLAEAGRGYTF. The DNA of the CDR3 is TGTGCCAGCAGCTTAGCGGAGGCAGGGCGTGGCTACACCTTC.